This T cell receptor beta chain was captured in a study of T-cell reconstitution after alpha-beta-depleted transplantation in children. This clonotype has at least ten counts. This CDR3 spans 16 amino acids. Germline CDR1 reads SGHRS; CDR2 reads YFSETQ. Trimming stripped 0 bases from V and 6 bases from J, with 18 bases between. Preparing the TCRbeta library involved the use of unique molecular identifiers. TCRdb used MiXCR to reprocess the PCR reads, holding one entry per CDR3 protein. The sample has about 200,000 distinct CDR3 sequences; more than 12% are singletons. Source: PBMCs from the stem cell graft donor, taken from the stem cell graft. This sequence joins TRBV5-1 and TRBJ1-1, with TRBD1 as a possible D gene (6 bases). The receptor's source is a human donor who donated a stem cell graft to a child with acute lymphoblastic leukemia. The CDR3 protein is CASSLGIQGPVAEAFF. The CDR3 DNA reads as TGCGCCAGCAGCTTGGGAATACAGGGCCCGGTAGCTGAAGCTTTCTTT.